The present entry profiles one T cell receptor (beta chain) with its context. Its target is not known. These data come from a study of CD8+ T cells in alopecia areata. Whole-study results and caveats: Lesional scalp, notably in alopecia totalis/universalis, had clonality above that of normal scalp. For patients receiving tofacitinib, scalp clonality and expanded CD8+ clones among the top 100 significantly decreased.

CDR1 is SGHRS and CDR2 is YFSETQ in the germline V gene. V was shortened by 3 bases and J by 14 bases, with 12 bases between the two germline ends. This CDR3 has 11 residues. Sequencing templates came from extracted RNA that was reverse transcribed into cDNA. The protocol was immunoSEQ multiplex PCR, while the TCRdb copy is restricted to in-frame clones and leaves out a portion. The sample has some 200,000 clones, around 60% seen once. Stated treatment: oral pan-JAK inhibitor, 5-10 mg twice daily. The J gene is TRBJ2-4, the V gene TRBV5-1, with D maybe TRBD1 (5 bases). The TCR sequence derives from a human donor with alopecia areata. The specimen was CD4+ T cells sorted from blood, collected at week 4, from a patient treated with tofacitinib. CDR3 sequence reads: CASSSGRVKYF. The CDR3 coding sequence is TGCGCCAGCAGCTCCGGCAGGGTGAAGTACTTC.